This record covers a single TCR beta chain. Its target is unknown. Here immunoSEQ multiplex PCR was the method, and the copy in TCRdb shows in-frame clones only, minus some. The sample carries a few hundred thousand clones, 75% to 90% recorded once. Trimming shortened V by 6 bases and J by 4 bases, and 10 bases separated the two germline ends. The CDR3 runs to 13 residues. Germline V gene sequence: CDR1 SGHTA, CDR2 FQGNSA. The data are from a study of cytomegalovirus exposure and HLA in healthy donors. Study results and caveats: The authors listed 180 or so TCR beta chains as cytomegalovirus-associated. Clusters of TCRs from the first cohort tended to co-occur in the 100 to 150 validation repertoires (as a later analysis found). Despite most TCR sequences being rare, some public TCRs occurred in many donors.

The chain carries TRBV7-2 and TRBJ2-1, with D possibly matching TRBD1 (5 bases). The sample was PBMCs. The sequence came from a woman aged 25 to 39 in good health and CMV-seropositive. The chain's CDR3 is CASRGVRYNEQFF. In nucleotides, the CDR3 is TGTGCCAGCAGAGGGGTGAGATACAATGAGCAGTTCTTC.